One sample yielded the 19 T cell receptor beta chains listed below, sequenced in a study of T cell repertoires in cytomegalovirus infection (dated by TCRdb to between 2017 and 2020). Sequencing was carried out with an Illumina HiSeq 1500. The public reads were reanalyzed by TCRdb: fastp trimming at Q25, MiXCR alignment, in-frame beta chains only. A single entry per CDR3 protein holds the most common genes and DNA from its merged rows. The sample table records 150,000 to 200,000 distinct CDR3 sequences; 17% of these occur just once. Approximately 25% of the sample rests with the top ten. Material: CD8+ T cells from PBMCs. The origin of the receptors is a human donor in good health (CMV status not recorded). Some clones in this sample may be carry-over from other donors' samples.

This clonotype occurred a few times. The gene calls are TRBV20-1 and TRBJ2-3, with TRBD2 matching over 11 bases. The germline CDR1 and CDR2 sequences are DFQATT and SNEGSKA (reference sequence). The CDR3 extends over 19 amino acids. J lost 0 bases, V lost 2 bases, and 13 bases had no gene match. CDR3 nucleotide sequence: TGCAGTGCTAGACCTCTAGCGGGGGGTTATAGATGGAGCACAGATACGCAGTATTTT. Translated, it gives CSARPLAGGYRWSTDTQYF.

This clonotype was detected only a few times. The chain combines TRBV20-1 with TRBJ1-5; no reliable D call. V was clipped by 1 base and J by 3 bases, with 16 bases between them. The CDR3 sequence is 16 residues long. Looked up from germline, CDR1 is DFQATT and CDR2 is SNEGSKA (reference sequence). The CDR3 DNA is TGCAGTGCTAGAGGGTTTGACGCCGAGGACAATCAGCCCCAGCATTTT. Amino acid sequence: CSARGFDAEDNQPQHF.

V gene TRBV12-3 or TRBV12-4 combines with J gene TRBJ2-7; D unclear. The CDR3 length is 13 residues. V lost 2 bases, J lost 6 bases, and 11 bases lay in between. CDR3 bases: TGTGCCAGCAGTTTAAGTAGTAGGGTCGAGCAGTACTTC. Amino acid sequence: CASSLSSRVEQYF.

The V and J genes are TRBV6-2 or TRBV6-3 and TRBJ2-5; no definite D call. The V and J ends lost 6 bases and 0 bases respectively, with 11 bases between them. Germline CDR1 MNHEY, CDR2 SVGEGT. The CDR3 is made up of 14 amino acids. CDR3 sequence (DNA): TGTGCCAGCAGCTCCCCGACAAACCAAGAGACCCAGTACTTC. Translated: CASSSPTNQETQYF.

The rearrangement uses TRBV27 and TRBJ2-3, with 10 bases matching TRBD2. V trimming: 6 bases; J trimming: 1 base; junction bases outside the gene matches: 1. Germline V lookup: CDR1 MNHEY, CDR2 SMNVEV (reference sequence). The CDR3 runs 14 residues. The CDR3 bases are TGTGCCAGCAGCGGGACTAGCGGCACAGATACGCAGTATTTT. The encoded protein is CASSGTSGTDTQYF.

This clonotype appeared a few times. The V and J genes are TRBV2 and TRBJ1-2; no firm D call. Germline assignment: CDR1 SNHLY and CDR2 FYNNEI. This CDR3 is built from 12 residues. Trimming cost V 2 bases and J 7 bases, with 8 bases left between them. For the CDR3, the DNA is TGTGCCAGCAGTGAAACCTCGCGTGGCTACACCTTC. Protein sequence: CASSETSRGYTF. Using reference TRBV2 and TRBJ1-2 for the parts outside the CDR3, the full variable domain is EPEVTQTPSHQVTQMGQEVILRCVPISNHLYFYWYRQILGQKVEFLVSFYNNEISEKSEIFDDQFSVERPDGSNFTLKIRSTKLEDSAMYFCASSETSRGYTFGSGTRLTVV.

The chain recombines TRBV20-1 with TRBJ2-2; 10 nucleotides agree with TRBD2. CDR1 is DFQATT, CDR2 SNEGSKA, per germline (reference sequence). The length of the CDR3 is 17 residues. Trimming cost V 0 bases and J 6 bases; bases outside gene matches: 10. The CDR3, as DNA: TGCAGTGCTAGAGACCCCCTAAAGACTAGCGGGTCCGGGGAGCTGTTTTTT. It translates to CSARDPLKTSGSGELFF.

Only a few counts were recorded for this clonotype. The chain recombines TRBV11-2 with TRBJ2-5; D call uncertain. V lost 5 bases and J lost 5, with 6 bases in between. The CDR3 totals 11 residues. Germline CDR1 SGHAT, CDR2 FQNNGV. The CDR3 loop reads CASSTLETQYF. The CDR3 region has the DNA TGTGCCAGCAGCACCTTGGAGACCCAGTACTTC.

The rearrangement links TRBV20-1 to TRBJ2-3; D is unresolved. Germline V CDR1 and CDR2: DFQATT, SNEGSKA (reference sequence). This CDR3 region has 15 residues. The V end lost 0 bases, the J end lost 0 bases, and 10 bases lay between the germline ends. Here the CDR3 reads CSARDQLTSTDTQYF. The DNA for the CDR3 is TGCAGTGCTAGAGATCAACTCACCAGCACAGATACGCAGTATTTT.

This clonotype has more than one count but fewer than ten. The V and J genes are TRBV7-6 and TRBJ1-1; D gene ambiguous. CDR3 length equals 13 residues. Germline CDR1 SGHVS, CDR2 FNYEAQ. V was trimmed by 8 bases and J by 1 base, leaving 11 bases between them. The CDR3 spells CASRGRTNTEAFF. CDR3 DNA sequence: TGTGCCAGCCGTGGTCGCACGAACACTGAAGCTTTCTTT.

This clonotype was counted only a few times. This chain joins TRBV6-2 or TRBV6-3 and TRBJ2-1; 9 nucleotides match TRBD2. V shed 7 bases, J shed 10 bases, and the junction held 14 bases outside the gene matches. Germline V gene sequence: CDR1 MNHEY, CDR2 SVGEGT. The length of the CDR3 is 15 residues. CDR3 DNA sequence: TGTGCCAGCACGGCGGGGGGGACAATCTTAAGGGAGCAGTTCTTC. Protein sequence: CASTAGGTILREQFF.

This chain connects TRBV12-3 or TRBV12-4 to TRBJ2-3; 12 nucleotides align to TRBD2. V dropped 2 bases and J dropped 2; count of bases not matched to a gene: 2. The CDR3 totals 16 residues. CDR3 protein: CASSLLAGGPTDTQYF. The CDR3 nucleotides are TGTGCCAGCAGTTTACTAGCGGGGGGGCCCACAGATACGCAGTATTTT.

This clonotype was detected a few times. The V call is TRBV7-8, the J call TRBJ2-5; either TRBD1 or TRBD2 may fit D (7 bases each). Germline CDR1 and CDR2: SGHVS and FQNEAQ. The V end lost 5 bases, the J end lost 2 bases, and 18 bases lay between the germline ends. CDR3 length equals 16 residues. The chain's CDR3 is CASSTRAGQRQETQYF. CDR3 nucleotides: TGTGCCAGCAGCACCCGAGCGGGACAGAGGCAAGAGACCCAGTACTTC.

This chain's CDR3 is CSVISGGIGSYEQYF. The CDR3 DNA follows: TGCAGCGTAATTAGCGGGGGGATTGGCTCCTACGAGCAGTACTTC. The J gene is TRBJ2-7, the V gene TRBV29-1, with TRBD2 matching 10 bases. The CDR3 is 15 residues long. Germline CDR1 reads SQVTM; CDR2 reads ANQGSEA. Germline trimming cut 6 bases from V and 0 bases from J; bases unmatched to any gene: 8.

In this sample, this clonotype turned up a few times. The chain uses TRBV28 and TRBJ2-5; no definite D call. Germline CDR1 reads MDHEN; CDR2 reads SYDVKM. V lost 6 bases and J lost 5, with 10 bases in between. The CDR3 has 12 amino acids. The DNA of the CDR3 is TGTGCCAGCAGCCCAGATCTGGAGACCCAGTACTTC. Translating gives CASSPDLETQYF. The whole variable domain, remainder taken from reference TRBV28 and TRBJ2-5, is DVKVTQSSRYLVKRTGEKVFLECVQDMDHENMFWYRQDPGLGLRLIYFSYDVKMKEKGDIPEGYSVSREKKERFSLILESASTNQTSMYLCASSPDLETQYFGPGTRLLVL.

V gene TRBV6-2 or TRBV6-3 combines with J gene TRBJ1-5, with 8 bases aligning to TRBD1. The V gene end was trimmed by 5 bases and the J gene end by 3 bases; junction bases not matched to a gene: 6. Germline V gene sequence: CDR1 MNHEY, CDR2 SVGEGT. CDR3 length: 15 amino acids. CDR3 in DNA: TGTGCCAGCAGTACCTCGGACAGGGACAATCAGCCCCAGCATTTT. Translated: CASSTSDRDNQPQHF.

V gene TRBV4-1 combines with J gene TRBJ2-3; D is perhaps TRBD2 (5 bases). The CDR3 has 13 amino acids. Germline CDR1 MGHRA, CDR2 YSYEKL. V gave up 5 bases and J gave up 5 bases, with 11 bases separating them. CDR3 bases: TGCGCCAGCAGCAAGAGAGGGCAAGATACGCAGTATTTT. The encoded protein is CASSKRGQDTQYF.

The rearrangement uses TRBV7-9 and TRBJ1-6, with 7 bases identical to TRBD1. Germline trimming cut 4 bases from V and 10 bases from J; bases unmatched to any gene: 7. Germline assignment: CDR1 SEHNR and CDR2 FQNEAQ (reference sequence). CDR3 length equals 14 residues. The CDR3 sequence: CASSSETGESPLHF. Here the CDR3 DNA reads TGTGCCAGCAGCTCGGAAACAGGGGAATCACCCCTCCACTTT. The full variable domain, completed using reference TRBV7-9 and TRBJ1-6, is DTGVSQNPRHKITKRGQNVTFRCDPISEHNRLYWYRQTLGQGPEFLTYFQNEAQLEKSRLLSDRFSAERPKGSFSTLEIQRTEQGDSAMYLCASSSETGESPLHFGNGTRLTVT.

The chain is built from TRBV7-6 and TRBJ2-7; perhaps TRBD1 as D (5 bases). The CDR3 contains 13 residues. In germline, CDR1 is SGHVS, CDR2 FNYEAQ. V lost 6 bases and J 7 bases, leaving 16 bases between the germline ends. The CDR3 DNA reads TGTGCCAGCAGGACGTCCCGGACACTGGAGCAGTACTTC. Protein product: CASRTSRTLEQYF.